Listed below are T cell receptor beta chains from one sample, sequenced in a study of Ad26.COV2.S vaccination and SARS-CoV-2 variants. This table comes from immunoSEQ multiplex PCR, and its TCRdb copy is limited to in-frame clones, with some not included. Of a few hundred thousand clones detected, about four fifths appear once; the ten largest clones hold nearly 7.5%. Sequenced here: peripheral blood, sampled in a trial of Ad26.COV2.S vaccine versus placebo. These receptors all come from a person between 18 and 65 years old who received the Ad26.COV2.S COVID-19 vaccine or a placebo. CDR3s include the opening cysteine and the closing phenylalanine or tryptophan. D genes are given only for firm matches. Not every row has a clone size; where given, it reads once, few, many or a size class.

.,.,TRBV6-5,TRBJ2-3,TGTGCCAGCAGTTATAAAATGGCGGGCACAGATACGCAGTATTTT,CASSYKMAGTDTQYF
.,.,TRBV7-9,TRBJ2-3,TGTGCCAGCAGCGCCCTAGGAGGGAGCACAGATACGCAGTATTTT,CASSALGGSTDTQYF
.,.,TRBV3-1/TRBV3-2,TRBJ2-7,TGTGCCAGCAGCCTAAAGAGTGGTAACTACGAGCAGTACTTC,CASSLKSGNYEQYF
once,TRBD1,TRBV12-3/TRBV12-4,TRBJ1-1,TGTGCCAGCAGAACCGCAGGGGGCACTGAAGCTTTCTTT,CASRTAGGTEAFF
.,TRBD2,TRBV7-6,TRBJ2-1,TGTGCCAGCAGCTTACGACTAGCGGGAAAGAAGGAGGCCTACAATGAGCAGTTCTTC,CASSLRLAGKKEAYNEQFF
.,TRBD1,TRBV9,TRBJ2-3,TGTGCCAGCAGCGGAAGAGTCGGGACAGGAATGGATACGCAGTATTTT,CASSGRVGTGMDTQYF
.,TRBD1,TRBV6-4,TRBJ1-2,TGTGCCAGCAGTGAAACCGGGACAGGAATCTATGGCTACACCTTC,CASSETGTGIYGYTF
.,.,TRBV5-5,TRBJ1-5,TGTGCCAGCAGCTTCGACAGGCTTCGGGCTGATCAGCCCCAGCATTTT,CASSFDRLRADQPQHF
.,TRBD2,TRBV18,TRBJ2-5,TGTGCCAGCTCACCACCGGGACTAGCTTCGGAGACCCAGTACTTC,CASSPPGLASETQYF
.,.,TRBV27,TRBJ1-4,TGTGCCAGCAGTTTACTGAAAAATAATGAAAAACTGTTTTTT,CASSLLKNNEKLFF
.,.,TRBV28,TRBJ1-1,TGTGCCAGCAGTTACAGGGACATGAACACTGAAGCTTTCTTT,CASSYRDMNTEAFF
.,TRBD2,TRBV24-1,TRBJ2-7,TGTGCCACCAGTAGCTCCGCGGGAGGGAGGCAGCAGTACTTC,CATSSSAGGRQQYF
.,.,TRBV6-7,TRBJ1-3,TGTGCCAGCAGCGGACAGTCCGGAAACACCATATATTTT,CASSGQSGNTIYF
.,.,TRBV2,TRBJ1-6,TGTGCCAGCAGTGGCGGAATTGGACCTTCACCCCTCCACTTT,CASSGGIGPSPLHF
.,TRBD1,TRBV24-1,TRBJ1-5,TGTGCCACCAGTGACCTCGGACAGGGAAGACAGTCCCAGCATTTT,CATSDLGQGRQSQHF
.,TRBD1,TRBV27,TRBJ1-2,TGTGCCAGCAGCCAGCGGGACAGCCCTAACTATGGCTACACCTTC,CASSQRDSPNYGYTF
.,.,TRBV7-9,TRBJ1-4,TGTGCCAGCAGCTTGTACGGAGCAGGGAATGAAAAACTGTTTTTT,CASSLYGAGNEKLFF
.,.,TRBV21-1,TRBJ2-4,TGTGCCAGCAGCAAAAAGGGACAGCTTTTTACTAGATTCAAAAACATTCAGTACTTC,CASSKKGQLFTRFKNIQYF
.,.,TRBV7-2,TRBJ1-1,TGTGCCAGCAGCCGCCTTGGGCCAGCAATGAACACTGAAGCTTTCTTT,CASSRLGPAMNTEAFF
.,TRBD2,TRBV28,TRBJ2-1,TGTGCCAGCAGTAGCGGGACCTCCTACAATGAGCAGTTCTTC,CASSSGTSYNEQFF
.,.,TRBV11-3,TRBJ2-3,TGTGCCAGCAGCTTAGGAGCCGGGGACGAGCAGTATTTT,CASSLGAGDEQYF
.,TRBD1,TRBV30,TRBJ1-3,TGTGCCTGGGCACAGGGGGCTGTCAACACCATATATTTT,CAWAQGAVNTIYF
.,.,TRBV10-3,TRBJ2-7,TGTGCCATCAGTGATACCCCCTACGAGCAGTACTTC,CAISDTPYEQYF
once,.,TRBV27,TRBJ2-6,TGTGCCAGCAGTTCCCGAAAGACGCTCTCTGGGGCCAACGTCCTGACTTTC,CASSSRKTLSGANVLTF
.,TRBD2,TRBV19,TRBJ2-7,TGTGCCAGTAGTGCACTAGCGGGAGCCACCGAGCAGTACTTC,CASSALAGATEQYF
.,.,TRBV11-2,TRBJ1-2,TGTGCCAGCAGCAACCTACAGGGCTACTATGGCTACACCTTC,CASSNLQGYYGYTF
.,TRBD1,TRBV5-1,TRBJ1-6,TGCGCCAGCAGCACCAGGGGGGCTCGGACTTCACCCCTCCACTTT,CASSTRGARTSPLHF
.,TRBD1,TRBV5-1,TRBJ1-4,TGCGCCAGCAGCCTCCAAGTATTCACAGGGGAGGAAAAACTGTTTTTT,CASSLQVFTGEEKLFF